The clone carrying this T cell receptor beta chain was counted ten times or more. The antigen remains unidentified. The sample is drawn from a study of identical twins. A universal primer site arose from template switching, and cDNA bore unique molecular identifiers. TCRdb called the 5' RACE reads again in MiXCR, with one record for every CDR3 protein. The sample has about 330,000 distinct CDR3 sequences; 10% to 15% are singletons. The CDR3 has 17 residues. Trimming at V came to 3 bases and at J to 4 bases, leaving 9 bases not matched to a gene. Per the germline V gene, CDR1 is MDHEN and CDR2 is SYDVKM. General study points: With abundant cord blood beta clonotypes, insertions were fewer; memory repertoires showed no such pattern. Excess sharing by twins proved weaker in beta out-of-frame sequences.

These data are also associated with another study on yellow fever vaccine responses in identical twins.

This chain joins TRBV28 and TRBJ1-2; 12 nucleotides agree with TRBD1. The sequenced sample was CD8+ T cells sorted from blood. The clonotype comes from a woman aged 18-29 years in good health. Written as DNA, the CDR3 is TGTGCCAGCAGTTTTGGGACAGGGGGCGGGTATAGCTATGGCTACACCTTC. Protein sequence: CASSFGTGGGYSYGYTF.